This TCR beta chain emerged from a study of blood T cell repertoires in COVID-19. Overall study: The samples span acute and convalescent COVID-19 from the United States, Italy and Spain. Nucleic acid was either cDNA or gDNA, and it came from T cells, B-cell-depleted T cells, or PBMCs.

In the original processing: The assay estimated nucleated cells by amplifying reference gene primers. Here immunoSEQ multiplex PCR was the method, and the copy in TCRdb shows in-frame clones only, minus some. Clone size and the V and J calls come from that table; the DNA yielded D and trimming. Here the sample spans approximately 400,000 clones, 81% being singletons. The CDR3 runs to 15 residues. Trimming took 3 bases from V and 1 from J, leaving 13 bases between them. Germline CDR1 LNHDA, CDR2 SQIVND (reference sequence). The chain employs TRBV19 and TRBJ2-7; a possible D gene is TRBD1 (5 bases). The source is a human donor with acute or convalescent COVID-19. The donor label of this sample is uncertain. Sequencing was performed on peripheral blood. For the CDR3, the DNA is TGTGCCAGTAGTATCGTGGGCAGGGCTTCCTACGAGCAGTACTTC. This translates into CASSIVGRASYEQYF.